The 30 T cell receptor beta chains below come from one sample, sequenced in a study of patients and donors after allogeneic stem cell transplantation. TCRdb used MiXCR to reprocess the RT-PCR reads, holding one entry per CDR3 protein. The data contain about a million distinct CDR3 sequences, about a sixth of them singletons. The sequencing input was blood, either unsorted or a sorted T cell fraction (not recorded which). The receptors here all came from a human donor who was either an allogeneic HSCT recipient or a stem cell or donor lymphocyte infusion donor (not recorded which). It is not recorded whose cells these are; they may come from a transplant donor.

This chain uses TRBV6-1 with TRBJ2-1; tentative D call: TRBD2 (6 bases). CDR1 and CDR2 (germline): MNHNS, SASEGT. The V gene lost 6 bases and the J gene lost 6 bases, with 15 bases spanning the gap. The CDR3 is 14 amino acids. As DNA, the CDR3 is TGTGCCAGCAGGGGGACTGGGACTGGCAATGAGCAGTTCTTC. Protein product: CASRGTGTGNEQFF.

This clonotype was seen many times. A junction end diverges from the germline sequence, so it may reflect a read error. The chain joins TRBV5-1 to TRBJ1-1, with D possibly being TRBD1 (5 bases). Germline loops: CDR1 SGHRS, CDR2 YFSETQ. The CDR3 length is 15 residues. This CDR3 is CASSLVGGMNTEAFF. The CDR3 coding sequence is TGTGCCAGCAGTTTAGTTGGGGGAATGAACACTGAAGCTTTCTTT. The full variable domain, completed using reference TRBV5-1 and TRBJ1-1, is KAGVTQTPRYLIKTRGQQVTLSCSPISGHRSVSWYQQTPGQGLQFLFEYFSETQRNKGNFPGRFSGRQFSNSRSEMNVSTLELGDSALYLCASSLVGGMNTEAFFGQGTRLTVV.

V is TRBV27 and J is TRBJ2-2, with D possibly TRBD1 on 6 matching bases. Germline V lookup: CDR1 MNHEY, CDR2 SMNVEV (reference sequence). V lost 4 bases and J lost 7, with 10 bases in between. This CDR3 spans 13 amino acids. The CDR3 nucleotides read TGTGCCAGCAGTTACAGGGACGACGGGGAGCTGTTTTTT. This gives the protein CASSYRDDGELFF.

This clonotype came up a few times. This rearrangement joins TRBV27 to TRBJ1-2; weak D call: TRBD1 (6 bases). There are 14 residues in the CDR3. Germline values: CDR1 MNHEY, CDR2 SMNVEV (reference sequence). V shed 6 bases and J shed 4 bases, with 15 bases lying between them. The CDR3 DNA sequence: TGTGCCAGCAGGACACAGGGTCCGTTCTATGGCTACACCTTC. Residues: CASRTQGPFYGYTF.

This chain links TRBV20-1 with TRBJ2-1; 8 bases agree with TRBD1. Germline assignment: CDR1 DFQATT and CDR2 SNEGSKA (reference sequence). V lost 3 bases, J lost 4 bases, and 8 bases stayed unmatched. The CDR3 is 15 residues long. The CDR3: CSASARQGWYNEQFF. The CDR3 bases are TGCAGTGCTAGTGCCCGACAGGGGTGGTACAATGAGCAGTTCTTC.

In its sample, this clonotype was seen a few times. This sequence joins TRBV6-1 and TRBJ2-1; 10 bases agree with TRBD2. This CDR3 has 16 residues. In germline, CDR1 is MNHNS, CDR2 SASEGT. J was trimmed by 8 bases and V by 4 bases; bases with no gene match: 11. This CDR3 is CASSAPPGLADDEQFF. The CDR3 DNA follows: TGTGCCAGCAGTGCTCCACCAGGACTAGCGGACGATGAGCAGTTCTTC.

Ten or more counts support this clonotype. The rearrangement joins TRBV4-2 to TRBJ2-3; D is unresolved. The CDR3 has 15 amino acids. Trimming cost V 0 bases and J 0 bases, with 7 bases left between them. Germline V CDR1 and CDR2: LGHNA, YNFKEQ. The CDR3 DNA reads TGTGCCAGCAGCCAAGAGGGTGGTAGCACAGATACGCAGTATTTT. Translated, it gives CASSQEGGSTDTQYF.

The chain joins TRBV11-2 to TRBJ1-4; no firm D call. Germline-derived CDR1 and CDR2 are SGHAT and FQNNGV. V was trimmed by 0 bases and J by 4 bases, leaving 12 bases between them. The CDR3 spans 16 residues. CDR3 protein: CASSLEESGINEKLFF. The CDR3 region has the DNA TGTGCCAGCAGCTTAGAAGAATCGGGGATTAATGAAAAACTGTTTTTT.

This clonotype was counted a few times. The rearrangement uses TRBV30 and TRBJ2-7, with TRBD1 matching 9 bases. The V gene's germline CDR1 is GTSNPN and CDR2 SVGIG (reference sequence). This CDR3 spans 14 amino acids. V dropped 2 bases and J dropped 5; count of bases not matched to a gene: 7. The CDR3 DNA is TGTGCCTGGAGTCCGACCGGGACAGGGAACGAGCAGTACTTC. As protein: CAWSPTGTGNEQYF.

A note on this clonotype: One end of the junction varies from germline; a read error may be responsible. J is TRBJ1-2 and V is TRBV12-3 or TRBV12-4; weak D call: TRBD1 (5 bases). The CDR3 extends over 14 amino acids. The CDR3 sequence is CTSSLSGENDGYTF. In nucleotides, the CDR3 is TGTACCAGCAGTTTGTCGGGGGAAAATGATGGCTACACCTTC.

The V gene is TRBV7-8, the J gene TRBJ2-7; 12 bases are shared with TRBD2. CDR1 and CDR2 from the germline V gene are SGHVS and FQNEAQ. CDR3 length: 16 amino acids. The J segment lost 4 bases and the V segment lost 6 bases, leaving 10 bases of the junction unmatched. DNA of the CDR3: TGTGCCAGCAGTCCCACTCGGACTAGCGGGATATACGAGCAGTACTTC. Translating gives CASSPTRTSGIYEQYF.

This clonotype was detected a few times. The chain joins TRBV9 to TRBJ2-1; possibly TRBD1 or TRBD2 for D (6 bases each). CDR1 is SGDLS and CDR2 is YYNGEE in the germline V gene. The V end was cut by 3 bases, the J end by 8 bases, with 18 bases between. The CDR3 totals 15 residues. CDR3 sequence: CASSEPGANADEQFF. CDR3 DNA: TGTGCCAGCAGCGAACCGGGGGCCAATGCCGATGAGCAGTTCTTC.

The chain uses TRBV7-2 and TRBJ2-1; the match to TRBD2 covers 7 bases. The CDR3 extends over 13 amino acids. The ends lost 10 bases at V and 4 bases at J; junction bases unmatched: 7. The germline V gene encodes CDR1 SGHTA and CDR2 FQGNSA. CDR3: CATLRGGYNEQFF. The CDR3 DNA follows: TGTGCCACCTTGCGCGGGGGATACAATGAGCAGTTCTTC.

At least ten counts were recorded for this clonotype. V gene TRBV5-1 combines with J gene TRBJ2-7, with D maybe TRBD2 (6 bases). Trimming stripped 3 bases from V and 0 bases from J, with 13 bases between. The CDR3 is 15 residues long. Looked up from germline, CDR1 is SGHRS and CDR2 is YFSETQ. The CDR3 DNA reads TGCGCCAGCAGCTGGGGTTGGAGGGGCTCCTACGAGCAGTACTTC. This translates into CASSWGWRGSYEQYF.

This chain links TRBV11-2 with TRBJ2-1; D may be TRBD1 or TRBD2 (6 bases each). The CDR3 spans 15 residues. Germline lookup yields CDR1 SGHAT and CDR2 FQNNGV. Trimming left V 1 base short and J 8 bases short, with 15 bases between. DNA of the CDR3: TGTGCCAGCAGCTTAGGGGGGCGAGGGGGGCATGAGCAGTTCTTC. Translating gives CASSLGGRGGHEQFF.

Many counts were recorded for this clonotype. The CDR3 bases are TGTGCCAGCAGTTTAAAGGGCTACGAGCAGTACTTC. Amino acids: CASSLKGYEQYF. This chain joins TRBV12-3 or TRBV12-4 and TRBJ2-7; no firm D call. This CDR3 is 12 amino acids long. V dropped 2 bases and J dropped 3 bases, with 5 bases sitting between them.

V gene TRBV10-3 combines with J gene TRBJ2-7; 10 bases agree with TRBD1. After removal of 5 bases from V and 4 bases from J, the junction contained 8 bases not matched to a gene. The germline V gene encodes CDR1 ENHRY and CDR2 SYGVKD. The CDR3 consists of 15 residues. The CDR3, as DNA: TGTGCCATCAGTTCTCCGGGACAGGGGTTTTACGAGCAGTACTTC. Translated: CAISSPGQGFYEQYF.

This clonotype appeared a few times. This rearrangement joins TRBV7-2 to TRBJ2-5; 10 bases are a match to TRBD1. The ends lost 7 bases at V and 7 bases at J; junction bases unmatched: 15. Germline-derived CDR1 and CDR2 are SGHTA and FQGNSA. The CDR3 contains 16 residues. CDR3 nucleotide sequence: TGTGCCAGCACCAGAAACTGGGGACAGGGGACTGGGACCCAGTACTTC. Protein sequence: CASTRNWGQGTGTQYF.

This clonotype has just a few counts. The J gene is TRBJ2-6, the V gene TRBV29-1; 12 bases align to TRBD1. The junction had 9 bases not matched to a gene; V was cut back by 6 bases and J by 3 bases. Per the germline V gene, CDR1 is SQVTM and CDR2 is ANQGSEA. This CDR3 is 17 amino acids long. CDR3 sequence: CSVALGQGAVGANVLTF. The CDR3 bases are TGCAGCGTAGCCCTGGGACAGGGGGCGGTTGGGGCCAACGTCCTGACTTTC.

This clonotype was detected a few times. The rearrangement joins TRBV20-1 to TRBJ2-3, with unresolved D. CDR3 length equals 13 residues. The germline gives CDR1 DFQATT, CDR2 SNEGSKA (reference sequence). Trimming took off 6 bases at V and 0 bases at J, with 10 bases between the two ends. CDR3 nucleotides: TGCAGTGCCAGTCTTCAAAGCACAGATACGCAGTATTTT. Protein: CSASLQSTDTQYF.

The genes are TRBV5-6 and TRBJ2-7; 7 bases line up with TRBD1. The CDR3 has 15 amino acids. From germline, CDR1 is SGHDT and CDR2 YYEEEE. V was pared by 4 bases and J by 0 bases, with 7 bases of the junction left unmatched. The chain's CDR3 is CASSRNRGLSYEQYF. In DNA form, the CDR3 reads TGTGCCAGCAGCCGAAACAGGGGCCTCTCCTACGAGCAGTACTTC.

This clonotype was picked up many times. The rearrangement uses TRBV24-1 and TRBJ2-7, with 14 bases fitting TRBD2. Germline-derived CDR1 and CDR2 are KGHDR and SFDVKD. CDR3 length equals 15 residues. Trimming cost V 5 bases and J 5 bases; bases outside gene matches: 4. CDR3 sequence (DNA): TGTGCCACCAGTGGCGGGACTAGCGGGAGAAACGAGCAGTACTTC. It specifies CATSGGTSGRNEQYF.

This clonotype was counted only a few times. The chain links TRBV7-9 to TRBJ2-2; perhaps TRBD1 as D (5 bases). This CDR3 has 16 amino acids. Germline-derived CDR1 and CDR2 are SEHNR and FQNEAQ (reference sequence). V dropped 5 bases and J dropped 7 bases, with 20 bases sitting between them. The CDR3 spells CASSGPGPVGDGELFF. CDR3 in DNA: TGTGCCAGCAGCGGACCGGGCCCAGTAGGGGACGGGGAGCTGTTTTTT.

V gene TRBV6-1 combines with J gene TRBJ1-1, with TRBD1 identical over 7 bases. The germline V gene has CDR1 MNHNS and CDR2 SASEGT. This CDR3 has 17 amino acids. V was pared by 8 bases and J by 2 bases, with 17 bases of the junction left unmatched. The CDR3 here is CASQWTGHSNLNTEAFF. For the CDR3, the DNA is TGTGCCAGCCAATGGACAGGCCATTCTAATCTTAACACTGAAGCTTTCTTT.

This clonotype was found a few times. This rearrangement joins TRBV7-2 to TRBJ2-7, with D perhaps matching TRBD2 (7 bases). V was cut by 5 bases and J by 7 bases, with 21 bases left in between. The CDR3 spans 15 residues. From germline, CDR1 is SGHTA and CDR2 FQGNSA. CDR3 loop: CASSPGDITGGEQYF. The DNA for the CDR3 is TGTGCCAGCAGCCCCGGGGACATAACCGGGGGGGAGCAGTACTTC.

The V and J genes are TRBV2 and TRBJ1-3, with D possibly being TRBD1 (5 bases). V was cut by 4 bases and J by 4 bases, with 8 bases left in between. The germline V gene encodes CDR1 SNHLY and CDR2 FYNNEI. This CDR3 spans 13 amino acids. The CDR3 DNA sequence: TGTGCCAGCAGTGGACAGCGCGGAAACACCATATATTTT. Translating it yields CASSGQRGNTIYF.

The chain recombines TRBV4-3 with TRBJ1-6; the D gene is possibly TRBD1 (6 bases). V dropped 0 bases and J dropped 2 bases, with 14 bases sitting between them. This CDR3 contains 18 residues. Germline lookup yields CDR1 LGHNA and CDR2 YSLEER. CDR3 coding DNA: TGCGCCAGCAGCCAAGATGGGGGCCAAGGCACCTATAATTCACCCCTCCACTTT. Encoded protein: CASSQDGGQGTYNSPLHF.

This clonotype was recorded a few times. The chain carries TRBV20-1 and TRBJ1-1; TRBD1 agrees at 10 bases. The ends lost 6 bases at V and 2 bases at J; junction bases unmatched: 6. This CDR3 is 14 amino acids long. The V gene's germline CDR1 is DFQATT and CDR2 SNEGSKA (reference sequence). In DNA, the CDR3 is TGCAGTGCAGGGGGGACAGGGGCTAACACTGAAGCTTTCTTT. Encoded protein: CSAGGTGANTEAFF.

This clonotype was observed at least ten times. The V and J genes are TRBV13 and TRBJ2-1, with 8 bases lining up with TRBD2. The CDR3 loop spans 14 amino acids. CDR1 PRHDT and CDR2 FYEKMQ come from the germline V gene (reference sequence). V dropped 5 bases and J dropped 4; count of bases not matched to a gene: 4. Here the CDR3 reads CASSQGLGYNEQFF. The CDR3 coding sequence is TGTGCCAGCAGCCAGGGACTAGGGTACAATGAGCAGTTCTTC.

This clonotype was observed a handful of times. This chain links TRBV20-1 with TRBJ2-7, with D possibly being TRBD1 or TRBD2 (6 bases each). Germline V gene data show CDR1 as DFQATT and CDR2 as SNEGSKA (reference sequence). Trimming cost V 5 bases and J 2 bases, with 16 bases left between them. The CDR3 contains 14 residues. The CDR3 sequence: CSAPRGSGPYEQYF. The DNA of the CDR3 is TGCAGTGCTCCCAGGGGTAGCGGCCCCTACGAGCAGTACTTC.